This entry lists 27 T cell receptor beta chains sequenced from one sample in a study of long-term antiretroviral therapy in people with HIV (dated by TCRdb to the early 2020s). Sequencing of the TRB variable region was done with the immunoSEQ hsTCRB v3.0 assay at survey level resolution. In its TCRdb copy, this immuneACCESS table keeps in-frame sequences only and misses some clones. Where compared with another copy, unresolved V genes explain less than half of these, and the others have no known cause. The sample table contains 30,000 to 40,000 clones; only one count was recorded for over 70% of them. Roughly 6.1% of the sample is taken by the ten largest. Sequences were derived from unsorted PBMCs, sampled 0.6 years after starting antiretroviral therapy. The receptors shown here come from a man younger than 30 with HIV.

The J gene is TRBJ1-1, the V gene TRBV6-6, with D unclear. The CDR3 extends over 13 amino acids. The V gene lost 0 bases and the J gene lost 4 bases, with 6 bases spanning the gap. Germline CDR1 MNHNY, CDR2 SVGAGI (reference sequence). The CDR3 sequence is CASSYSLATEAFF. CDR3 nucleotides: TGTGCCAGCAGTTACTCGTTAGCCACTGAAGCTTTCTTT.

The gene calls are TRBV6-1 and TRBJ2-3; 11 bases are shared with TRBD1. CDR3 length: 15 amino acids. V was pared by 7 bases and J by 3 bases, with 6 bases of the junction left unmatched. Germline CDR1 and CDR2: MNHNS and SASEGT. The CDR3 sequence: CASTRTGGLTDTQYF. CDR3 DNA sequence: TGTGCCAGCACCCGGACAGGGGGCTTGACAGATACGCAGTATTTT.

This clone is labeled as medium-sized (0.01 to 0.1%). This chain uses TRBV19 with TRBJ1-1; 7 positions agree with TRBD1. CDR3 length equals 17 residues. After removal of 7 bases from V and 2 bases from J, the junction contained 16 bases not matched to a gene. The germline CDR1 and CDR2 sequences are LNHDA and SQIVND (reference sequence). The CDR3: CASTPRQGRSRNTEAFF. The CDR3 DNA is TGTGCCAGTACCCCACGACAGGGTAGATCCCGAAACACTGAAGCTTTCTTT.

This chain connects TRBV7-9 to TRBJ2-1, with TRBD2 as a possible D gene (5 bases). The V and J ends lost 6 bases and 6 bases respectively, with 24 bases between them. The CDR3 spans 17 residues. Germline V gene sequence: CDR1 SEHNR, CDR2 FQNEAQ (reference sequence). The CDR3 DNA follows: TGTGCCAGCAGTACTCGAGCGGCGCCCCAACAAGGCAATGAGCAGTTCTTC. It encodes CASSTRAAPQQGNEQFF. The variable domain in full, with the rest retrieved from reference TRBV7-9 and TRBJ2-1, is DTGVSQNPRHKITKRGQNVTFRCDPISEHNRLYWYRQTLGQGPEFLTYFQNEAQLEKSRLLSDRFSAERPKGSFSTLEIQRTEQGDSAMYLCASSTRAAPQQGNEQFFGPGTRLTVL.

The chain couples TRBV6-5 to TRBJ2-1, with D maybe TRBD2 (7 bases). The germline V gene encodes CDR1 MNHEY and CDR2 SVGAGI. The CDR3 runs to 15 residues. V dropped 2 bases and J dropped 7 bases, with 15 bases sitting between them. This CDR3 reads CASSYGEGGGNEQFF. CDR3 nucleotides: TGTGCCAGCAGTTACGGTGAGGGAGGGGGGAATGAGCAGTTCTTC.

This chain links TRBV13 with TRBJ2-1; 7 bases match TRBD1. Germline CDR1 and CDR2: PRHDT and FYEKMQ (reference sequence). Trimming took 5 bases from V and 5 from J; bases not matched to a gene: 12. The length of the CDR3 is 16 residues. The CDR3 sequence is CASSTNRGIRNNEQFF. DNA of the CDR3: TGTGCCAGCAGCACTAACAGGGGAATACGAAACAATGAGCAGTTCTTC.

The V and J genes are TRBV18 and TRBJ1-4; maybe TRBD1 (6 bases). The CDR3 is 15 residues long. Germline CDR1 and CDR2: KGHSH and LQKENI. Trimming removed 3 bases from V and 3 bases from J, with 11 bases in between. The CDR3 region has the DNA TGTGCCAGCTCACCGTCCAGGGGTTCTAATGAAAAACTGTTTTTT. Its protein product is CASSPSRGSNEKLFF. The full variable domain, in which reference TRBV18 and TRBJ1-4 provide the parts outside the CDR3, is NAGVMQNPRHLVRRRGQEARLRCSPMKGHSHVYWYRQLPEEGLKFMVYLQKENIIDESGMPKERFSAEFPKEGPSILRIQQVVRGDSAAYFCASSPSRGSNEKLFFGSGTQLSVL.

The rearrangement uses TRBV11-2 and TRBJ2-1; D is unclear. CDR1 is SGHAT, CDR2 FQNNGV, per germline. The V and J ends lost 1 base and 8 bases respectively, with 27 bases between them. The CDR3 is 19 residues long. The CDR3 nucleotides are TGTGCCAGCAGCTTAGTATGCGGAATAGAATGCGGTTTTGTCGATGAGCAGTTCTTC. It encodes CASSLVCGIECGFVDEQFF. The full variable domain, rest sourced from reference TRBV11-2 and TRBJ2-1, is EAGVAQSPRYKIIEKRQSVAFWCNPISGHATLYWYQQILGQGPKLLIQFQNNGVVDDSQLPKDRFSAERLKGVDSTLKIQPAKLEDSAVYLCASSLVCGIECGFVDEQFFGPGTRLTVL.

The rearrangement joins TRBV13 to TRBJ1-3; no clear D. Deletions cut 5 bases from V and 0 bases from J, with 17 bases between. This CDR3 has 17 residues. From germline, CDR1 is PRHDT and CDR2 FYEKMQ (reference sequence). CDR3 bases: TGTGCCAGCAGCCCCTCACCCAGACGGCGCTCTGGAAACACCATATATTTT. Translation gives CASSPSPRRRSGNTIYF.

This chain links TRBV6-5 with TRBJ2-1; perhaps TRBD2 as D (6 bases). The germline V and J ends were trimmed by 10 bases and 10 bases, with 17 bases remaining between them. Germline V lookup: CDR1 MNHEY, CDR2 SVGAGI. CDR3 length equals 12 residues. In DNA, the CDR3 is TGTGCCACCAAGTTCGCAGCGGGCGAGCAGTTCTTC. It yields the protein CATKFAAGEQFF.

This chain joins TRBV28 and TRBJ2-7, with a weak D call TRBD1 (5 bases). In germline, CDR1 is MDHEN, CDR2 SYDVKM. V gave up 5 bases and J gave up 7 bases, with 15 bases separating them. This CDR3 has 13 amino acids. CDR3: CASSQTVPREQYF. In DNA form, the CDR3 reads TGTGCCAGCAGTCAGACAGTTCCCCGTGAGCAGTACTTC.

The chain combines TRBV7-2 with TRBJ2-3; D gene uncertain. The CDR3 contains 13 residues. Germline CDR1 SGHTA, CDR2 FQGNSA. Between the trimmed V and J ends, which lost 5 bases and 3 bases, there was a span of 9 bases. For the CDR3, the DNA is TGTGCCAGCAGCCCTCTAAGGACAGATACGCAGTATTTT. Translated: CASSPLRTDTQYF. Combining the CDR3 with reference TRBV7-2 and TRBJ2-3 gives the whole variable domain GAGVSQSPSNKVTEKGKDVELRCDPISGHTALYWYRQSLGQGLEFLIYFQGNSAPDKSGLPSDRFSAERTGGSVSTLTIQRTQQEDSAVYLCASSPLRTDTQYFGPGTRLTVL.

The CDR3 loop is CASSWTGYSSRVNQPQHF. Written as DNA, the CDR3 is TGTGCCAGCAGCTGGACAGGGTATAGCTCTAGAGTAAATCAGCCCCAGCATTTT. The chain has TRBV11-2 and TRBJ1-5, with TRBD1 identical over 8 bases. Germline assignment: CDR1 SGHAT and CDR2 FQNNGV. V was pared by 4 bases and J by 4 bases, with 15 bases of the junction left unmatched. This CDR3 is 18 amino acids long.

This clone rates as medium-sized (0.01 to 0.1%). CDR3 in DNA: TGCGCCAGCAGCTTGGGGTCACTAGCGGGAGTTTCGGATGAGCAGTTCTTC. Its protein product is CASSLGSLAGVSDEQFF. This chain links TRBV5-1 with TRBJ2-1; 11 bases line up with TRBD2. The CDR3 has 17 amino acids. Per germline, CDR1 SGHRS and CDR2 YFSETQ. J gave up 8 bases and V 0 bases, and 10 bases lay outside the gene matches.

This chain joins TRBV5-1 and TRBJ2-7; D gene uncertain. The V end lost 4 bases, the J end lost 2 bases, and 16 bases lay between the germline ends. CDR3 size: 15 residues. From germline, CDR1 is SGHRS and CDR2 YFSETQ. The CDR3 loop reads CASSPGALSAYEQYF. In DNA, the CDR3 is TGCGCCAGCAGCCCTGGCGCCCTTTCAGCCTACGAGCAGTACTTC.

The chain recombines TRBV19 with TRBJ2-1; D may correspond to TRBD1 or TRBD2 (5 bases each). CDR3 length equals 13 residues. Trimming removed 6 bases at V and 7 bases at J, with 13 bases between. CDR1 is LNHDA and CDR2 is SQIVND in the germline V gene (reference sequence). DNA for the CDR3: TGTGCCAGTAGGAGGGTGGGGACGAATGAGCAGTTCTTC. This translates into CASRRVGTNEQFF.

The V gene is TRBV6-5, the J gene TRBJ2-7; 11 nucleotides line up with TRBD1. The CDR3 consists of 14 residues. CDR1 is MNHEY, CDR2 SVGAGI, per germline. The V segment lost 6 bases and the J segment 4 bases; nucleotides outside the gene matches: 5. CDR3 amino acids: CASSRGTGGYEQYF. The CDR3, as DNA: TGTGCCAGCAGCCGTGGGACAGGGGGATACGAGCAGTACTTC.

The genes are TRBV7-2 and TRBJ1-1; D remains unclear. Germline V CDR1 and CDR2: SGHTA, FQGNSA. The CDR3 loop spans 15 amino acids. Trimming removed 2 bases at V and 7 bases at J, with 17 bases between. The CDR3 DNA reads TGTGCCAGCAGCTTACTCCGGGCCGGAGGAGGTGAAGCTTTCTTT. Its translation is CASSLLRAGGGEAFF.

The rearrangement uses TRBV30 and TRBJ1-1, with TRBD1 as a possible D gene (6 bases). The germline CDR1 and CDR2 sequences are GTSNPN and SVGIG (reference sequence). This CDR3 region has 15 residues. The germline V and J ends were trimmed by 3 bases and 5 bases, with 19 bases remaining between them. CDR3 in amino acids: CAWSPKRGVGTEAFF. CDR3 nucleotide sequence: TGTGCCTGGAGCCCTAAAAGGGGGGTGGGTACTGAAGCTTTCTTT. Supplemented by reference TRBV30 and TRBJ1-1, the full variable domain reads SQTIHQWPATLVQPVGSPLSLECTVEGTSNPNLYWYRQAAGRGLQLLFYSVGIGQISSEVPQNLSASRPQDRQFILSSKKLLLSDSGFYLCAWSPKRGVGTEAFFGQGTRLTVV.

This clone was picked up a small number of times. This rearrangement joins TRBV28 to TRBJ1-5; weak D call: TRBD1 (6 bases). The V and J ends lost 4 bases and 1 base respectively, with 17 bases between them. The CDR3 has 17 amino acids. CDR1 and CDR2 from the germline V gene are MDHEN and SYDVKM. The CDR3 spells CASSSAGTRGSNQPQHF. CDR3 nucleotides: TGTGCCAGCAGTTCCGCCGGGACACGCGGGAGCAATCAGCCCCAGCATTTT. The entire variable domain, with the rest obtained from reference TRBV28 and TRBJ1-5, is as follows: DVKVTQSSRYLVKRTGEKVFLECVQDMDHENMFWYRQDPGLGLRLIYFSYDVKMKEKGDIPEGYSVSREKKERFSLILESASTNQTSMYLCASSSAGTRGSNQPQHFGDGTRLSIL.

This clone occurred once. This chain uses TRBV11-2 with TRBJ2-1, with D possibly TRBD2 on 5 matching bases. Trimming took 5 bases from V and 10 from J, leaving 12 bases between them. The CDR3 totals 12 residues. Germline V gene data show CDR1 as SGHAT and CDR2 as FQNNGV. DNA of the CDR3: TGTGCCAGCAGCCCCCGAGGGAGAGAGCAGTTCTTC. Translation gives CASSPRGREQFF.

This chain joins TRBV5-6 and TRBJ2-7; D may be TRBD2 (6 bases). The germline V gene encodes CDR1 SGHDT and CDR2 YYEEEE. The CDR3 spans 14 residues. Trimming took off 1 base at V and 4 bases at J, with 12 bases between the two ends. In DNA form, the CDR3 reads TGTGCCAGCAGCTTGCACGGGAGTCGGTACGAGCAGTACTTC. Protein: CASSLHGSRYEQYF.

This chain links TRBV7-2 with TRBJ2-7; 10 bases agree with TRBD2. Germline V gene sequence: CDR1 SGHTA, CDR2 FQGNSA. V lost 7 bases to trimming and J lost 6 bases; unmatched junction nucleotides: 9. There are 14 residues in the CDR3. The CDR3 DNA follows: TGTGCCAGCACCCAAACTAGCGGGGTATCCGAGCAGTACTTC. As protein: CASTQTSGVSEQYF. The entire variable domain, with the rest obtained from reference TRBV7-2 and TRBJ2-7, is as follows: GAGVSQSPSNKVTEKGKDVELRCDPISGHTALYWYRQSLGQGLEFLIYFQGNSAPDKSGLPSDRFSAERTGGSVSTLTIQRTQQEDSAVYLCASTQTSGVSEQYFGPGTRLTVT.

CDR3 nucleotide sequence: TGTGCTAGTGGTTTGGTACTTGGACGGGAAATGAATGAGCAGTTCTTC. It codes for CASGLVLGREMNEQFF. The V gene is TRBV12-5, the J gene TRBJ2-1; possibly TRBD2 for D (5 bases). This CDR3 region has 16 residues. Germline V gene data show CDR1 as LGHNT and CDR2 as FRNRAP. V lost 0 bases and J lost 7, with 16 bases in between.

The chain uses TRBV5-6 and TRBJ2-3, with 7 nucleotides matching TRBD2. The CDR3 consists of 14 residues. Germline CDR1 is SGHDT and CDR2 is YYEEEE. V shed 2 bases and J 2 bases; nucleotides not matched to a gene: 2. CDR3 amino acids: CASSLGLDTDTQYF. CDR3 bases: TGTGCCAGCAGCTTAGGACTAGACACAGATACGCAGTATTTT.

The chain recombines TRBV7-9 with TRBJ1-4; a weak D match, TRBD1 (5 bases). The CDR3 covers 16 residues. Deletions cut 6 bases from V and 4 bases from J, with 18 bases between. The germline V gene encodes CDR1 SEHNR and CDR2 FQNEAQ (reference sequence). CDR3 in amino acids: CASRALGQANNEKLFF. As DNA, the CDR3 is TGTGCCAGCAGGGCCTTGGGGCAGGCCAATAATGAAAAACTGTTTTTT.

This chain uses TRBV7-9 with TRBJ2-1; no firm D call. The germline gives CDR1 SEHNR, CDR2 FQNEAQ (reference sequence). CDR3 length equals 14 residues. V was clipped by 2 bases and J by 9 bases, with 14 bases between them. The CDR3 nucleotides are TGTGCCAGCAGCTTACTCCCCCCCGGACCTGAGCAGTTCTTC. It encodes CASSLLPPGPEQFF.